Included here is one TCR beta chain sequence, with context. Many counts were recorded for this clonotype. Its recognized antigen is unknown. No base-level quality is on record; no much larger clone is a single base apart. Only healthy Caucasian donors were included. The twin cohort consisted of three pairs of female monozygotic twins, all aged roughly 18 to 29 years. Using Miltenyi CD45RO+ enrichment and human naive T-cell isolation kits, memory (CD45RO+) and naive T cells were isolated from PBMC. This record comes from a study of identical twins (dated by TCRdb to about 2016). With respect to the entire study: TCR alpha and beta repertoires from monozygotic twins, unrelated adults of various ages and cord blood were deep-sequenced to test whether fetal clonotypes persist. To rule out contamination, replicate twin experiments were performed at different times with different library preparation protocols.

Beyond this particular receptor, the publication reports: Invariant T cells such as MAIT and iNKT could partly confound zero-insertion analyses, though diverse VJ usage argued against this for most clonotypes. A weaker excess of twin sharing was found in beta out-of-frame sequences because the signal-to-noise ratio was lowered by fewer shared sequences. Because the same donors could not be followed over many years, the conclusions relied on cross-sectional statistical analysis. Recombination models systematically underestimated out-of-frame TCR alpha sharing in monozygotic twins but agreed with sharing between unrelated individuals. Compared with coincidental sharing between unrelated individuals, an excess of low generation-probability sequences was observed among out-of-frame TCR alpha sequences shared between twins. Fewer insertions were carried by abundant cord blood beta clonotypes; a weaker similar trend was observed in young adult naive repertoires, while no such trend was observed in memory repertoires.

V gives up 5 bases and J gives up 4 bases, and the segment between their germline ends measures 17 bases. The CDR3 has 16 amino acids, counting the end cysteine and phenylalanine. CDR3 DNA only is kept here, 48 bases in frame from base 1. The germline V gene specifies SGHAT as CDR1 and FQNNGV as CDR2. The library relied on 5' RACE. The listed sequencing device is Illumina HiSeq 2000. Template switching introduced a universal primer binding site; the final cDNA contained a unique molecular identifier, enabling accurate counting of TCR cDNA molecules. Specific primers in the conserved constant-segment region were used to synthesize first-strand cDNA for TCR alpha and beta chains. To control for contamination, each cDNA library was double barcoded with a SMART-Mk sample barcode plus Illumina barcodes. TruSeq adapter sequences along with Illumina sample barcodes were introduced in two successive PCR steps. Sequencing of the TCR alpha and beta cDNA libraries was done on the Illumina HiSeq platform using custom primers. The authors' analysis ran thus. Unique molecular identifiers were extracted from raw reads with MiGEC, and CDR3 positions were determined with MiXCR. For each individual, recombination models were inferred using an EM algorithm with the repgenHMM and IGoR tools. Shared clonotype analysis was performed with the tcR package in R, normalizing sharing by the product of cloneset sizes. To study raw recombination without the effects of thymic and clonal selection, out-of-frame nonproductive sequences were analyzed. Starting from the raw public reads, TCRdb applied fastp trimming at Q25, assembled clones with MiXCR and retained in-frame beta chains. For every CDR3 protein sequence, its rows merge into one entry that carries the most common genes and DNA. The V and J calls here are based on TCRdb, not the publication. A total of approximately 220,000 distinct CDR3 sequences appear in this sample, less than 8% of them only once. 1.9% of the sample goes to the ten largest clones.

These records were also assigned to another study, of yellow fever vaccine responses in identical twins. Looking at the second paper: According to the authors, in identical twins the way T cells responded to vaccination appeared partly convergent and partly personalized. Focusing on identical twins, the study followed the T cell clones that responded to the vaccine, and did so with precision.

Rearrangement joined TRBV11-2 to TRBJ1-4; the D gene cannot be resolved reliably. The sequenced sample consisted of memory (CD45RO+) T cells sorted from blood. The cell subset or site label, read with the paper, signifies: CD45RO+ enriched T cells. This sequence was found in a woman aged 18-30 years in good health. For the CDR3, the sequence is CASSKDFSRFNEKLFF. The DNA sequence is TGTGCCAGCAGCAAAGACTTCTCTCGGTTTAATGAAAAACTGTTTTTT. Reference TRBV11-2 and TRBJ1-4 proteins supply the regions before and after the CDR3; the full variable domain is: EAGVAQSPRYKIIEKRQSVAFWCNPISGHATLYWYQQILGQGPKLLIQFQNNGVVDDSQLPKDRFSAERLKGVDSTLKIQPAKLEDSAVYLCASSKDFSRFNEKLFFGSGTQLSVL.